Sequencing of this TCR beta chain was carried out in a study of T cells in localized non-small cell lung cancer. Concerning this clone itself: Its antigen is unknown.

Study-level results: Sequence data derive from only one tumor region, so heterogeneity remains possible. Maximal T cell clonality occurred in uninvolved adjacent lung, with tumor ranking below it. The appearance of a median roughly 53 of the top 100 tumor clones was seen in adjacent lung.

Data came from immunoSEQ multiplex PCR; TCRdb stores just in-frame clones and leaves some out. The table records around 130,000 clones, 89% of them present only once. The CDR3 runs to 15 residues. Trimming removed 4 bases from V and 5 bases from J, with 18 bases in between. In germline, CDR1 is SGHRS, CDR2 YFSETQ. The receptor's source is a female donor at least 60 years old with stage I lung adenocarcinoma. This chain joins TRBV5-1 and TRBJ2-5, with D perhaps matching TRBD1 (7 bases). The starting material was peripheral blood, obtained before any cancer treatment. In DNA form, the CDR3 reads TGCGCCAGCAGCGGAACAGGGGAGGCATCGGAGACCCAGTACTTC. Translated, it gives CASSGTGEASETQYF. Supplemented by reference TRBV5-1 and TRBJ2-5, the full variable domain reads KAGVTQTPRYLIKTRGQQVTLSCSPISGHRSVSWYQQTPGQGLQFLFEYFSETQRNKGNFPGRFSGRQFSNSRSEMNVSTLELGDSALYLCASSGTGEASETQYFGPGTRLLVL.